This T cell receptor (beta chain) was found in a study of CD8+CD57+ T cells in acquired aplastic anemia. Across the whole study: Quantities of DNA derived from sorted CD4+ and CD8+ cells averaged approximately 3 ug. Points from the study as a whole: Shared by patients and controls, 25 to 30 CD8+ CDR3s were abundant in patients.

On this clonotype: Its target is not known.

Profiling of TCR beta VDJ combinations and CDR3 sequences used genomic DNA as template. TCRdb itself ran the reads through MiXCR, one entry per CDR3 protein. In the table there are around 210,000 distinct CDR3 sequences, roughly two thirds of which are singletons. The sequenced patients had an expansion of CD8+CD57+ cells seen by flow cytometry. CDR1 and CDR2 (germline): SEHNR, FQNEAQ (reference sequence). Germline trimming cut 5 bases from V and 3 bases from J; bases unmatched to any gene: 9. The CDR3 consists of 16 residues. The rearrangement joins TRBV7-9 to TRBJ2-7; TRBD1 agrees at 11 bases. What was sequenced was sorted CD4+, CD8+, or CD8+CD57+ T cells (not recorded which) from PBMCs. The receptor was isolated from a human donor with aplastic anemia. CDR3 sequence reads: CASSPPAGQGVYEQYF. In DNA, the CDR3 is TGTGCCAGCAGCCCCCCTGCGGGACAGGGGGTCTACGAGCAGTACTTC.